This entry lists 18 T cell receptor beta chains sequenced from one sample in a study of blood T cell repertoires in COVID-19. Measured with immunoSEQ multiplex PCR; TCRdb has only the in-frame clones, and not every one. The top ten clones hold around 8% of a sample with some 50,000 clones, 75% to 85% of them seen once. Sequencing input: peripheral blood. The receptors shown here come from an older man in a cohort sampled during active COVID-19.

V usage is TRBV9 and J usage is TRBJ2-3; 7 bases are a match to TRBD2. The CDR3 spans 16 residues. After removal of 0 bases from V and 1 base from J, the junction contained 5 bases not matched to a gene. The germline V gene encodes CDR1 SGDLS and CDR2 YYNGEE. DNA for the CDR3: TGTGCCAGCAGCGTAGGGGGCGGGGGACGCACAGATACGCAGTATTTT. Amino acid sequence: CASSVGGGGRTDTQYF.

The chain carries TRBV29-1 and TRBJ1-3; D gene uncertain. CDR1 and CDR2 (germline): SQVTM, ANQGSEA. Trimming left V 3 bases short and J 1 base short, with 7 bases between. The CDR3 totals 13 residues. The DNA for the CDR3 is TGCAGCGTTGAGTCCGGGTCTGGAAACACCATATATTTT. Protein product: CSVESGSGNTIYF.

The chain's CDR3 is CASSQVLGGANVLTF. For the CDR3, the DNA is TGTGCCAGCAGCCAAGTACTAGGAGGGGCCAACGTCCTGACTTTC. The V call is TRBV3-1 (or the pseudogene TRBV3-2), the J call TRBJ2-6; TRBD2 is a possible D gene (5 bases). V lost 1 base to trimming and J lost 4 bases, with 8 bases between them. Germline V CDR1 and CDR2: LGHDT, YNNKEL (reference sequence). The CDR3 is 15 residues long.

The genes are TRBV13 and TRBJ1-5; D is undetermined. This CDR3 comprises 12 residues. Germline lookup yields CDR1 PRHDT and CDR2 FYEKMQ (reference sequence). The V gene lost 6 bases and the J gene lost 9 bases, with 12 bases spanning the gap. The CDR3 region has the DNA TGTGCCAGCAGTTCGGTTAGTGGGCCCCAGCATTTT. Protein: CASSSVSGPQHF. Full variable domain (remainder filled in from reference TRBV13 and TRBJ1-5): AAGVIQSPRHLIKEKRETATLKCYPIPRHDTVYWYQQGPGQDPQFLISFYEKMQSDKGSIPDRFSAQQFSDYHSELNMSSLELGDSALYFCASSSVSGPQHFGDGTRLSIL.

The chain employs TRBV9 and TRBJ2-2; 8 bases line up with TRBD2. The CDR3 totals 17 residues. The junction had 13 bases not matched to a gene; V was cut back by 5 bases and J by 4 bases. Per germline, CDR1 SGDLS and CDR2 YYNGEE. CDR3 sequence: CASRPGVGAGVTGELFF. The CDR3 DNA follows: TGTGCCAGCAGGCCAGGGGTCGGAGCGGGAGTCACCGGGGAGCTGTTTTTT.

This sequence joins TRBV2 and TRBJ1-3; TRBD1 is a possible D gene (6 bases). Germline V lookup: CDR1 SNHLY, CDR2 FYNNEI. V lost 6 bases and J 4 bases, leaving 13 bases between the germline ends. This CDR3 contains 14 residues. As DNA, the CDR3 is TGTGCCAGCAGGACAACAGGGACCGGAAACACCATATATTTT. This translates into CASRTTGTGNTIYF.

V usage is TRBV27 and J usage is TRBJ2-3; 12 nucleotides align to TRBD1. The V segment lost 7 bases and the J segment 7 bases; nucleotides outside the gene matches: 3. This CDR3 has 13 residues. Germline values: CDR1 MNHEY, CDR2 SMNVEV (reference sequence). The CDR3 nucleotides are TGTGCCAGCAAAGGGACAGGGGGCCATACGCAGTATTTT. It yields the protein CASKGTGGHTQYF.

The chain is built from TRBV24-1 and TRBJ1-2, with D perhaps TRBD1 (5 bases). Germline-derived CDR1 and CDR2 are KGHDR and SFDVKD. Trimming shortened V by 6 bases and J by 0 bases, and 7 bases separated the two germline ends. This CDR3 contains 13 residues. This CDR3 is CATSPTANYGYTF. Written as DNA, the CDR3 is TGTGCCACCAGTCCGACAGCTAACTATGGCTACACCTTC.

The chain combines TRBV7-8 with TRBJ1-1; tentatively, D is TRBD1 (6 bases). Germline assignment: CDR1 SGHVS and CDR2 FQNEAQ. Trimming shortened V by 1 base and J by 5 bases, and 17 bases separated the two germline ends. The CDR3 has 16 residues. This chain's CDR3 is CASSLEAPGQGTEAFF. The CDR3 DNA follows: TGTGCCAGCAGCTTAGAAGCCCCGGGCCAGGGGACTGAAGCTTTCTTT.

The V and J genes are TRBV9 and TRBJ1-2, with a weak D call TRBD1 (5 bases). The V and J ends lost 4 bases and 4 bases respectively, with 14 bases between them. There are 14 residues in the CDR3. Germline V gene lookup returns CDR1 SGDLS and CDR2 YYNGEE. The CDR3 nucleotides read TGTGCCAGCAGCACCCTGTCGGGGGTCTATGGCTACACCTTC. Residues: CASSTLSGVYGYTF.

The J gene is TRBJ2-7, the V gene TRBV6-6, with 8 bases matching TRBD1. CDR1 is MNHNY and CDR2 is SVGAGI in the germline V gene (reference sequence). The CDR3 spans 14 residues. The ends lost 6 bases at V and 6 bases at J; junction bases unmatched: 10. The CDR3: CASSQRDRSPEQYF. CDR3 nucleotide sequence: TGTGCCAGCAGCCAACGGGACAGGAGCCCCGAGCAGTACTTC.

This CDR3 reads CASSLFGQPNTEAFF. In DNA, the CDR3 is TGCGCCAGCAGCTTGTTTGGACAGCCGAACACTGAAGCTTTCTTT. V is TRBV5-1 and J is TRBJ1-1; maybe TRBD1 (6 bases). V lost 1 base to trimming and J lost 1 base, with 11 bases between them. This CDR3 has 15 residues. Looked up from germline, CDR1 is SGHRS and CDR2 is YFSETQ.

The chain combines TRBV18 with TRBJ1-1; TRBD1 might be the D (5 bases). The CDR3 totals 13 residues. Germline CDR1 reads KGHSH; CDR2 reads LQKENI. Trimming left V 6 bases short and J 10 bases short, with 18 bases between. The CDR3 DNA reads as TGTGCCAGCTCCCCCACAAGTTGGGGGGGAGCTTTCTTT. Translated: CASSPTSWGGAFF.

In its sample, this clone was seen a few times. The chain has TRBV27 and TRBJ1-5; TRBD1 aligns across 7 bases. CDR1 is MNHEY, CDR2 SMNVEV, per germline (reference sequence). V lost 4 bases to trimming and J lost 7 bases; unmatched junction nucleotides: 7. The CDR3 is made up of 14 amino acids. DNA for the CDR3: TGTGCCAGCAGTTCCGGACAGGCTAGCCAGCCCCAGCATTTT. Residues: CASSSGQASQPQHF.

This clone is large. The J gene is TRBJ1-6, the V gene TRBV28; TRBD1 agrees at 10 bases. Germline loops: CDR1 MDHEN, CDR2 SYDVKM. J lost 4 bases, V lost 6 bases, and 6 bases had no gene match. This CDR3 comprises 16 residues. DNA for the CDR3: TGTGCCAGCAGACCCGACAGGGGGCTATATAATTCACCCCTCCACTTT. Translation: CASRPDRGLYNSPLHF.

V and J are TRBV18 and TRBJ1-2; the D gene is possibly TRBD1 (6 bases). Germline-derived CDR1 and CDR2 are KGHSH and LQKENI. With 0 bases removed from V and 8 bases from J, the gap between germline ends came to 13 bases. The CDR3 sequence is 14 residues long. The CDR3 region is CASSPPLWDTGYTF. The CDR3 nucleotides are TGTGCCAGCTCACCACCGTTGTGGGACACCGGCTACACCTTC. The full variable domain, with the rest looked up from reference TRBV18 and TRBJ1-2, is NAGVMQNPRHLVRRRGQEARLRCSPMKGHSHVYWYRQLPEEGLKFMVYLQKENIIDESGMPKERFSAEFPKEGPSILRIQQVVRGDSAAYFCASSPPLWDTGYTFGSGTRLTVV.

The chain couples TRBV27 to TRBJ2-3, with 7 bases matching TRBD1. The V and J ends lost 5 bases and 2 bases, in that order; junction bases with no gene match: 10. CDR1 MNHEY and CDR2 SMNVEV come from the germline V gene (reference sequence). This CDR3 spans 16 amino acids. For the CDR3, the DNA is TGTGCCAGCAGTCGACAGGGACATTCAATCACAGATACGCAGTATTTT. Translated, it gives CASSRQGHSITDTQYF.

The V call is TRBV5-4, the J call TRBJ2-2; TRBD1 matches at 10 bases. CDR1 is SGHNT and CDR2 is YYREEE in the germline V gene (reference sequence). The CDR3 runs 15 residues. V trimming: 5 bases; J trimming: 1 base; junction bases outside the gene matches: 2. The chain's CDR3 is CASRGTGVNTGELFF. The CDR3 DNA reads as TGTGCCAGCAGAGGGACAGGGGTGAACACCGGGGAGCTGTTTTTT.